This T cell receptor beta chain was captured by sequencing in a study of shared clonotypes between healthy human individuals. Findings of the study overall: Sharing across four donors was highest in naive CD4 (around 5%) and lowest in memory CD8 (approximately 0.4%).

A word on this clone: The antigen is unknown.

The CDR3 length is 15 residues. V lost 5 bases and J lost 0, with 8 bases in between. Germline V lookup: CDR1 SEHNR, CDR2 FQNEAQ (reference sequence). Repertoires were generated with immunoSEQ multiplex PCR, while TCRdb's copy carries only in-frame clones and drops some. The sample has about 1 million clones, more than 65% seen once. Each sample came from a Caucasian adult donor living in Nashville, Tennessee. This TCR was recovered from a young man in good health. The sample consisted of memory CD4+ T cells sorted from blood. As for subset: CD45RA-negative fraction. The genes are TRBV7-9 and TRBJ2-6; possibly TRBD2 for D (5 bases). This CDR3 reads CASSPRGSGANVLTF. CDR3 nucleotides: TGTGCCAGCAGCCCACGGGGCTCTGGGGCCAACGTCCTGACTTTC.